Reported below is one T cell receptor (beta chain). The antigen is not known. The data are from a study of shared clonotypes between healthy human individuals. The wider study: Used for every donor were three CD4 naive, three CD4 memory, two CD8 naive and one CD8 memory plate.

The CDR3 is 13 amino acids. Germline trimming cut 5 bases from V and 4 bases from J; bases unmatched to any gene: 8. Looked up from germline, CDR1 is SQVTM and CDR2 is ANQGSEA. Notes on the study in general: Estimated richness was generally greater in naive than memory subsets. The generation probabilities recorded for non-shared clonotypes fell below those of clonotypes shared by all four donors. Sampling covered nothing but blood. Tissue TCR repertoires likely differ from those found in blood.

This table comes from immunoSEQ multiplex PCR, and its TCRdb copy is limited to in-frame clones, with some not included. The data show about 1.9 million clones, with 93% seen just once and approximately 1.7% held by the top ten. Naive CD8 cells, CD45RO-negative and positively selected for CCR7, excluded terminally differentiated effector memory CD45RA+ cells. The J gene is TRBJ2-7, the V gene TRBV29-1; 7 bases align to TRBD2. Sample: naive CD8+ T cells from PBMCs. The receptor comes from a man aged 18 to 35 in good health. Some clones in this sample may be carry-over from other donors' samples. CDR3 coding DNA: TGCAGCGTTCTCGAGGGAGGGTTATACGAGCAGTACTTC. Its translation is CSVLEGGLYEQYF.